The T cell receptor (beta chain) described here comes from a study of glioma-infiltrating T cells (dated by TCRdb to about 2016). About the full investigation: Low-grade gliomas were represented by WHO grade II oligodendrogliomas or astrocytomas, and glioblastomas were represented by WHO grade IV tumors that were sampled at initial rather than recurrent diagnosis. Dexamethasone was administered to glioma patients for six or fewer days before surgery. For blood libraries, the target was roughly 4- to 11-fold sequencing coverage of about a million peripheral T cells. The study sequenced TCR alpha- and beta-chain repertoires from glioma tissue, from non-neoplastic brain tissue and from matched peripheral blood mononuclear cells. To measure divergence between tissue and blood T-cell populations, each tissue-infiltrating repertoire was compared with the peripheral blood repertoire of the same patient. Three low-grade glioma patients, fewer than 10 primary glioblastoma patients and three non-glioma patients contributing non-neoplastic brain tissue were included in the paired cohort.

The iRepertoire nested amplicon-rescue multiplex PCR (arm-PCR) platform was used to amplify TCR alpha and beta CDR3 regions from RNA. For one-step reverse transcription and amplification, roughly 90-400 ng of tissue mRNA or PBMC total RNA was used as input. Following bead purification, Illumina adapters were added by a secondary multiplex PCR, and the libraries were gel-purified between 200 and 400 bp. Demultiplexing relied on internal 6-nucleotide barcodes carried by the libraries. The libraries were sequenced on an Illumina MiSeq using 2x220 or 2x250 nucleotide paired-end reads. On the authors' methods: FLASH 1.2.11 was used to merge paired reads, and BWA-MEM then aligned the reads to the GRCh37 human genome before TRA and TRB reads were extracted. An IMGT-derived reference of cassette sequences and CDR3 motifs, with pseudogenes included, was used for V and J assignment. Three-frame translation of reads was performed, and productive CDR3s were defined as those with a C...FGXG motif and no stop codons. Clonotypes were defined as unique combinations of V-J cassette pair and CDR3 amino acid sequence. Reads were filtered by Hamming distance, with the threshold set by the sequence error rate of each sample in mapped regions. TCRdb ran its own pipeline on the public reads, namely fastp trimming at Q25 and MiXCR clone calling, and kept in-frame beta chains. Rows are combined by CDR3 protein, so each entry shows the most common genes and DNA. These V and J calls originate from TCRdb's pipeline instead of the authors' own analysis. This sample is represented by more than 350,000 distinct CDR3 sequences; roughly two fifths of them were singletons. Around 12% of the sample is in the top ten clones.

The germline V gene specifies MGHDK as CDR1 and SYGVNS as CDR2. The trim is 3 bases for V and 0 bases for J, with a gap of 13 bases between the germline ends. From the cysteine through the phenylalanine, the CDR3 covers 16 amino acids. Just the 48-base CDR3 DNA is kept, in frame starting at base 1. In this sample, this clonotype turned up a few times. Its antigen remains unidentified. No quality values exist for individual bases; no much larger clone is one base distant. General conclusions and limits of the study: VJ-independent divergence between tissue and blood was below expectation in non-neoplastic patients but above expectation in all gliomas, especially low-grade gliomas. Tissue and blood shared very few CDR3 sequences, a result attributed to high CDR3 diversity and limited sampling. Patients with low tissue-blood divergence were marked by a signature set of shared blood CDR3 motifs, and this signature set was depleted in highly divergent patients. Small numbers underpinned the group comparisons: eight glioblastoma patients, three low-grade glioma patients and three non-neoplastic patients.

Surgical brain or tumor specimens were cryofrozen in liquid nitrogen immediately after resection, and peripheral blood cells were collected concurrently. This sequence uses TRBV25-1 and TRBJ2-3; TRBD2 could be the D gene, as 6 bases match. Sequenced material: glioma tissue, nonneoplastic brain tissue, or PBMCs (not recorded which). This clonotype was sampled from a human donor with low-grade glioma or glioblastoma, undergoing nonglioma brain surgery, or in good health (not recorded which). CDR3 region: CASSDSWTTSTDTQYF. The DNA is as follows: TGTGCCAGCAGTGATTCTTGGACTACCAGCACAGATACGCAGTATTTT.